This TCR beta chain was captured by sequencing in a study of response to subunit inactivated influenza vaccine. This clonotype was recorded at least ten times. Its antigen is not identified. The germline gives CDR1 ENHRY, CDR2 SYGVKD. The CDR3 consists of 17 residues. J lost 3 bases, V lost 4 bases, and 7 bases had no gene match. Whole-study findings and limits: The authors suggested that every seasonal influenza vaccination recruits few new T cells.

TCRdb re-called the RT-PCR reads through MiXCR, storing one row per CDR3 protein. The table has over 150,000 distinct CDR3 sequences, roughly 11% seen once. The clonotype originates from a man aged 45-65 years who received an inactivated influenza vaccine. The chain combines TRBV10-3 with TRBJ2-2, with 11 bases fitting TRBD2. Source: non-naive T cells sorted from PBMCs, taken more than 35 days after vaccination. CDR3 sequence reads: CAISAPVGLADTGELFF. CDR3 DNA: TGTGCCATCAGTGCCCCGGTGGGACTAGCGGACACCGGGGAGCTGTTTTTT.